This TCR beta chain was obtained from a study of beta chain features in type 1 diabetes. Overall study context: Examination spanned 100 million to 130 million sorted cells from all samples. Study outcomes and limitations: A pattern of fewer insertions and more deletions at VDJ junctions was seen in type 1 diabetes patients. Shorter TCRB CDR3s, moderately but significantly so, marked every one of the four CD4+ subsets in Type 1 diabetes patients.

With regard to this clone: Its antigen is currently unknown.

This CDR3 has 15 residues. V lost 3 bases, J lost 10 bases, and 7 bases stayed unmatched. CDR1 is SGDLS, CDR2 YYNGEE, per germline. Purities over 98% were achieved in all sorted populations. What was sequenced were expressed TCRB transcripts, since all of the isolated RNA had been reverse transcribed. Each sample of naive, central memory or regulatory T cells had, on average, approximately 3.5 million reads. Clones were sequenced by immunoSEQ multiplex PCR, and TCRdb holds only the in-frame ones, with some missing. The data hold 400,000 or so clones, with over 9.5% observed a single time. The sequencing sample was made of naive CD4+ T cells from blood. The rearrangement links TRBV9 to TRBJ1-6, with 10 bases matching TRBD1. The receptor was isolated from a woman aged 18-29 years with type 1 diabetes. The CDR3 region is CASSERQGAGSPLHF. CDR3 nucleotide sequence: TGTGCCAGCAGCGAACGACAGGGGGCCGGGTCACCCCTCCACTTT.